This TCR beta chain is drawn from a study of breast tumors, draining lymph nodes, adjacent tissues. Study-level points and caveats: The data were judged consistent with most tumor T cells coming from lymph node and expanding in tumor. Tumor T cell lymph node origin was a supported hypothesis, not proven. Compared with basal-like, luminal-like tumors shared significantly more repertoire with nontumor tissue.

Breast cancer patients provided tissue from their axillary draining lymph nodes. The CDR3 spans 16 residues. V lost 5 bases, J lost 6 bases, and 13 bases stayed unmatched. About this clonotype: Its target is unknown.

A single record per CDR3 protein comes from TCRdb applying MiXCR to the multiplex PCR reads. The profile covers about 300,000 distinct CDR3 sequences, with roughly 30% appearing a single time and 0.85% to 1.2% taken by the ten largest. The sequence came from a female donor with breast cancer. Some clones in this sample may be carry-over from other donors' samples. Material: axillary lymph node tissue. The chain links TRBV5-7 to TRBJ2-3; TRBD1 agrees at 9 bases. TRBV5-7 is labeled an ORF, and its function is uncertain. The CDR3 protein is CASRPNSTGGTDTQYF. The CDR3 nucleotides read TGTGCCAGCAGGCCTAACTCGACAGGGGGTACGGATACGCAGTATTTT.